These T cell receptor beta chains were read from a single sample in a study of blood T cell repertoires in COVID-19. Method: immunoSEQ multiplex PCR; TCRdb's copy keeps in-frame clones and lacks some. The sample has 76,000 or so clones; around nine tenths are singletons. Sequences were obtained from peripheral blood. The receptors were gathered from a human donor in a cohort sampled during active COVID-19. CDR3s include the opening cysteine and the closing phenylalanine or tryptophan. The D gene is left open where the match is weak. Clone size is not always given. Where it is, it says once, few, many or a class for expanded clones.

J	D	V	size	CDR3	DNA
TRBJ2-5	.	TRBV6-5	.	CASSSPFEAAGTQYF	TGTGCCAGCAGTTCCCCCTTCGAAGCGGCAGGGACCCAGTACTTC
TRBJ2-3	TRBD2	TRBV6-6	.	CASSSHSGGPTDTQYF	TGTGCCAGCAGTTCCCATAGCGGGGGGCCCACAGATACGCAGTATTTT
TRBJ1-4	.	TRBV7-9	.	CASSPGVTNEKLFF	TGTGCCAGCAGCCCAGGGGTTACTAATGAAAAACTGTTTTTT
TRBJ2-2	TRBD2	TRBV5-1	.	CASSLTSADGTGELFF	TGCGCCAGCAGCTTGACTAGCGCGGACGGGACCGGGGAGCTGTTTTTT
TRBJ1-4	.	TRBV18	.	CASSPGSTNEKLFF	TGTGCCAGCTCACCGGGCTCAACTAATGAAAAACTGTTTTTT
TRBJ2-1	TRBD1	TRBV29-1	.	CSTGTGEEDEQFF	TGCAGCACCGGGACAGGGGAAGAGGATGAGCAGTTCTTC
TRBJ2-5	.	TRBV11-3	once	CASSLGTWETQYF	TGTGCCAGCAGCTTAGGGACTTGGGAGACCCAGTACTTC
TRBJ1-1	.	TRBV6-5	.	CASSAQEVTEAFF	TGTGCCAGCAGCGCCCAGGAAGTCACCGAAGCTTTCTTT
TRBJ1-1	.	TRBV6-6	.	CASSYSPGLNTEAFF	TGTGCCAGCAGTTACTCGCCAGGGCTAAACACTGAAGCTTTCTTT
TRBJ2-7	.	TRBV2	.	CASSDQTYEQYF	TGTGCCAGCAGTGACCAGACCTACGAGCAGTACTTC
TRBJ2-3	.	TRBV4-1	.	CASRWETNTDTQYF	TGCGCCAGCAGGTGGGAGACAAACACAGATACGCAGTATTTT
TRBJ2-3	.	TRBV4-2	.	CASSQREADTQYF	TGTGCCAGCAGCCAAAGAGAAGCAGATACGCAGTATTTT
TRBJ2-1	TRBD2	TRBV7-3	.	CASSSPGTSGDEQFF	TGTGCCAGCAGCTCGCCCGGGACTAGCGGGGATGAGCAGTTCTTC
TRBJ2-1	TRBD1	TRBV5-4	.	CASSPGQGDYNEQFF	TGTGCCAGCAGTCCGGGACAGGGAGACTACAATGAGCAGTTCTTC
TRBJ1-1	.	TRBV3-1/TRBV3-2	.	CASSFRGSGTEAFF	TGTGCCAGCAGCTTCCGGGGGTCCGGCACTGAAGCTTTCTTT
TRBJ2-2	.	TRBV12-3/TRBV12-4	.	CASSPLPTGELFF	TGTGCCAGCAGCCCACTTCCGACAGGGGAGCTGTTTTTT
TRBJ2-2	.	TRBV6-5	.	CASCLVYNTGELFF	TGTGCCAGCTGTCTAGTTTATAACACCGGGGAGCTGTTTTTT
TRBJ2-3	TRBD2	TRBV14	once	CASSQGAGVVTDTQYF	TGTGCCAGCAGCCAAGGGGCGGGGGTAGTCACAGATACGCAGTATTTT
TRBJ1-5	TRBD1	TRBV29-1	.	CSVLDRSRGPQHF	TGCAGCGTCCTGGACAGGTCACGAGGGCCCCAGCATTTT
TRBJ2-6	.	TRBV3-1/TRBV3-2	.	CASSQVGGAGANVLTF	TGTGCCAGCAGCCAAGTGGGGGGGGCAGGGGCCAACGTCCTGACTTTC
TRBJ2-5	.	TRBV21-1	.	CASVRGQMEETQYF	TGTGCCAGCGTCCGGGGACAGATGGAAGAGACCCAGTACTTC